This T cell receptor beta chain was sequenced in a study of blood T cell repertoires in COVID-19. Study-level background: In each case, the material was cDNA or gDNA derived from T cells, B-cell-depleted T cells, or PBMCs.

Source study methods: Amplifying reference gene primers gave estimates of nucleated cell counts. Here immunoSEQ multiplex PCR was the method, and the copy in TCRdb shows in-frame clones only, minus some. The V and J calls and the clone size are those of that table, but D and trimming were determined from the DNA. Of roughly 90,000 clones listed, 85% were seen once; the top ten hold over 35%. Trimming removed 8 bases at V and 3 bases at J, with 17 bases between. The V gene's germline CDR1 is SEHNR and CDR2 FQNEAQ (reference sequence). The CDR3 has 14 amino acids. V is TRBV7-9 and J is TRBJ2-7, with D possibly matching TRBD1 (6 bases). The sample taken for sequencing was peripheral blood. The TCR comes from an elderly man with acute or convalescent COVID-19. The CDR3 DNA follows: TGTGCCAGCTCGGAGACAGGCCTGAGCTACGAGCAGTACTTC. This translates into CASSETGLSYEQYF.